This T cell receptor beta chain was sequenced for a study of molecular identifiers for immune sequencing clone quantification. Notes on the study in general: Underestimation of highly expanded clone sizes could arise where identical TCR molecules share a barcode.

TCRdb ran MiXCR on the PCR reads and lists one entry per CDR3 protein. Of around 460,000 distinct CDR3 sequences detected, around a fifth appear once; the ten largest clones hold 0.7% to 0.95%. The CDR3 sequence is 15 residues long. V dropped 5 bases and J dropped 6; count of bases not matched to a gene: 12. Germline CDR1 reads MNHNS; CDR2 reads SASEGT. As concerns this clonotype: The antigen is undetermined.

The sequence derives from a human donor in good health. Some libraries in this study had Jurkat cell RNA spiked in. The chain combines TRBV6-1 with TRBJ2-7, with 8 bases that match TRBD2. The sequenced sample was naive CD8+ T cells from blood, with Jurkat cell RNA spiked in. Subset noted: FACS-sorted CD8+CD4-CCR7+CD45RA+ naive T cells. DNA of the CDR3: TGTGCCAGCAGTTCTCGCGGGACTAGTTTGGGCGAGCAGTACTTC. Its translation is CASSSRGTSLGEQYF.